The 7 T cell receptor beta chains below all came from one sample that was sequenced in a study of long-term antiretroviral therapy in people with HIV. Investigators performed immunoSEQ version v3.0 at survey level. Sequencing used immunoSEQ multiplex PCR; TCRdb keeps in-frame clones, though not all of them. The data contain fewer than 30,000 clones, roughly 84% of them singletons. Sequencing used unsorted PBMCs, obtained 2.8 years after starting antiretroviral therapy. These receptors were taken from a man aged 25-40 years with HIV.

The rearrangement uses TRBV7-9 and TRBJ1-1; D is undetermined. CDR1 SEHNR and CDR2 FQNEAQ come from the germline V gene (reference sequence). The CDR3 sequence is 12 residues long. The germline V and J ends were trimmed by 2 bases and 6 bases, with 7 bases remaining between them. This CDR3 is CASSLRGPEAFF. CDR3 sequence (DNA): TGTGCCAGCAGCTTACGTGGACCTGAAGCTTTCTTT.

V gene TRBV7-8 combines with J gene TRBJ1-4; no clear D. CDR1 is SGHVS, CDR2 FQNEAQ, per germline. V lost 2 bases, J lost 5 bases, and 12 bases lay in between. CDR3 length: 15 amino acids. The CDR3 here is CASSLLLGINEKLFF. CDR3 DNA sequence: TGTGCCAGCAGCTTACTTTTGGGGATAAATGAAAAACTGTTTTTT.

V usage is TRBV15 and J usage is TRBJ2-6; D is possibly TRBD2 (6 bases). V was shortened by 9 bases and J by 0 bases, with 12 bases between the two germline ends. Germline V gives CDR1 LNHNV, CDR2 YYDKDF (reference sequence). The CDR3 has 15 residues. CDR3 loop: CATGPGGSGANVLTF. CDR3 nucleotides: TGTGCCACGGGGCCCGGGGGCTCTGGGGCCAACGTCCTGACTTTC.

This clone was observed a handful of times. V and J are TRBV4-1 and TRBJ2-2; perhaps TRBD1 as D (6 bases). The germline CDR1 and CDR2 sequences are MGHRA and YSYEKL. The V end was cut by 1 base, the J end by 3 bases, with 12 bases between. CDR3 length: 16 residues. CDR3 residues: CASSQGLDSYTGELFF. The CDR3, as DNA: TGCGCCAGCAGCCAAGGCCTGGACAGTTACACCGGGGAGCTGTTTTTT.

The chain has TRBV10-2 and TRBJ2-2, with 12 positions matching TRBD2. The ends lost 7 bases at V and 0 bases at J; junction bases unmatched: 6. The CDR3 contains 17 residues. From germline, CDR1 is WSHSY and CDR2 SAAADI. Written as DNA, the CDR3 is TGCGCCAGCACGGCTAGCGGGAGGGCGACGAACACCGGGGAGCTGTTTTTT. Protein sequence: CASTASGRATNTGELFF.

V gene TRBV4-1 combines with J gene TRBJ1-6; 7 positions match TRBD1. The V gene's germline CDR1 is MGHRA and CDR2 YSYEKL. The CDR3 is 15 amino acids. J lost 12 bases, V lost 7 bases, and 15 bases had no gene match. The CDR3 DNA reads as TGCGCCAGCACTCCGATACTGCAGGGGGGAGGACCCCTCCACTTT. This sequence encodes CASTPILQGGGPLHF.

The chain is built from TRBV6-6 and TRBJ1-4, with 9 bases identical to TRBD1. The trim removed 6 bases at V and 8 bases at J, leaving 7 bases unmatched. The CDR3 is made up of 14 amino acids. Germline CDR1 reads MNHNY; CDR2 reads SVGAGI (reference sequence). The CDR3 DNA is TGTGCCAGCAGACGGGACAGGGTTGAGGAAAAACTGTTTTTT. Its translation is CASRRDRVEEKLFF.